Sequencing of this T cell receptor beta chain was carried out in a study of blood T cells in healthy people across ages. Overall study findings and caveats: While age rose, TCR beta diversity per million T cells dropped in a roughly linear way.

Points on this clonotype: What it binds is unknown.

A second PCR of about 6 to 11 cycles used a sample-barcoded 5' primer and a J-beta primer mix. Each cDNA molecule was tagged by a template-switch adaptor with 12 random nucleotides. One entry per CDR3 protein, called by TCRdb with MiXCR from the 5' RACE reads. The table includes about 750,000 distinct CDR3 sequences, roughly 53% detected once. Drawing of peripheral blood yielded 8.5 to 10 milliliters from each donor. This TCR was sampled from an elderly man in good health. Sequences were obtained from blood.

The CDR3 nucleotides read TGTGCCAGCAGCCAAGATGGGCCGGGAAGGTACACAGATACGCAGTATTTT. This sequence encodes CASSQDGPGRYTDTQYF. The V gene is TRBV3-1, the J gene TRBJ2-3; a possible D gene is TRBD2 (5 bases). Germline assignment: CDR1 LGHDT and CDR2 YNNKEL (reference sequence). V was clipped by 0 bases and J by 2 bases, with 15 bases between them. The CDR3 totals 17 residues.